The clone carrying this T cell receptor beta chain was recorded at least ten times. No antigen is known for it. V was pared by 6 bases and J by 5 bases, with 10 bases between. This CDR3 is 11 amino acids long. The V gene's germline CDR1 is SQVTM and CDR2 ANQGSEA. Sample time point: patch test 3, about 24 weeks after DPC sensitization. As to treatment: therapeutic diphenylcyclopropenone sensitization with weekly scalp DPC. MiXCR was run by TCRdb on the RACE reads, yielding one entry per CDR3 protein. The table has some 170,000 distinct CDR3 sequences, roughly a quarter seen once. This specimen comes from a study of human T cells and chemical hapten exposure. Turning to the study itself: Patients, chiefly female, had alopecia areata, totalis or universalis.

Study-wide results and limits: PT1 expanded TCR numbers tracked positively with patch test score.

Sequenced here: whole blood, sampled in connection with sensitization to the hapten diphenylcyclopropenone (DPC). The chain couples TRBV29-1 to TRBJ1-1; D remains unclear. This sequence was found in a woman between 18 and 29 years old with alopecia areata. Some clones in this sample may be carry-over from other donors' samples. CDR3 protein: CSVSKVTEAFF. The CDR3 DNA follows: TGCAGCGTCAGCAAGGTAACTGAAGCTTTCTTT.